The present entry profiles one TCR beta chain with its context. Germline lookup yields CDR1 LNHDA and CDR2 SQIVND (reference sequence). The CDR3 contains 13 residues. V was shortened by 3 bases and J by 6 bases, with 9 bases between the two germline ends. This entry is derived from a study of blood T cell repertoires in COVID-19. Here immunoSEQ multiplex PCR was the method, and the copy in TCRdb shows in-frame clones only, minus some. This sample yields around 200,000 clones, of which approximately 80% are seen a single time; roughly 18% belongs to the top ten. The material sequenced was peripheral blood. This sequence joins TRBV19 and TRBJ1-5; D is possibly TRBD1 (6 bases). The receptor's source is a woman aged 80 or over with active or convalescent COVID-19. This CDR3 is CASSITGSQPQHF. The CDR3 bases are TGTGCCAGTAGTATCACAGGGTCTCAGCCCCAGCATTTT.